One sample yielded the 31 T cell receptor beta chains listed below, sequenced in a study of T cells in Graves' hyperthyroidism and ophthalmopathy. Amplification yielded TCR beta CDR3 regions, with RNA transcripts as the source. TCR CDR3 regions were first amplified by RT-PCR with HTBI primers. From the multiplex PCR reads, TCRdb called clonotypes with MiXCR, one entry per CDR3 protein. The sample yields hundreds of thousands of distinct CDR3 sequences, 14% seen once. The sequencing input was blood. The receptors shown here come from a woman aged 18-35 years with Graves' hyperthyroidism.

This clonotype was detected ten times or more. This chain links TRBV7-2 with TRBJ1-2; D is uncertain. The CDR3 has 14 amino acids. Germline V lookup: CDR1 SGHTA, CDR2 FQGNSA. Trimming left V 5 bases short and J 0 bases short, with 10 bases between. This CDR3 reads CASSPTSTNYGYTF. CDR3 DNA sequence: TGTGCCAGCAGCCCCACTAGTACTAACTATGGCTACACCTTC.

In regard to this clonotype: Just one base apart from a much larger clone, this may be a read error. The chain links TRBV11-3 to TRBJ2-1; D gene unclear. The germline CDR1 and CDR2 sequences are SGHNT and YENEEA. This CDR3 spans 15 amino acids. CDR3 in DNA: TGTGCCAGCAACTTAACCGGTGGCTCCTACAATGAGCAGTTCTTC. Its translation is CASNLTGGSYNEQFF.

This clonotype was seen ten or more times. This chain joins TRBV6-2 or TRBV6-3 and TRBJ2-7; D is unclear. From germline, CDR1 is MNHEY and CDR2 SVGEGT. V was cut by 3 bases and J by 1 base, with 10 bases left in between. This CDR3 has 14 amino acids. CDR3 bases: TGTGCCAGCAGTTATCGGCAGGAATCCTACGAGCAGTACTTC. Amino acid sequence: CASSYRQESYEQYF.

This clonotype has just a few counts. The CDR3 loop reads CASSFSFYNEQFF. The CDR3 DNA follows: TGTGCCAGCAGTTTTTCCTTTTACAATGAGCAGTTCTTC. The gene calls are TRBV27 and TRBJ2-1; D is uncertain. The CDR3 is 13 amino acids. Germline V gene data show CDR1 as MNHEY and CDR2 as SMNVEV (reference sequence). The V and J ends lost 3 bases and 4 bases respectively, with 7 bases between them.

The chain recombines TRBV20-1 with TRBJ1-2; 9 bases are shared with TRBD1. CDR1 and CDR2 (germline): DFQATT, SNEGSKA (reference sequence). This CDR3 spans 12 amino acids. With 6 bases clipped from V and 5 bases from J, the junction kept 4 bases outside the gene matches. CDR3: CSAIDRGYGYTF. Here the CDR3 DNA reads TGCAGTGCGATCGACAGGGGGTATGGCTACACCTTC.

This clonotype was recorded a few times. This may be a read error: a much more frequent sequence differs by one nucleotide. The chain links TRBV20-1 to TRBJ2-5; 8 positions agree with TRBD2. The J call may be incorrect, as the DNA end agrees better with TRBJ2-1. The CDR3 is 19 residues long. CDR1 and CDR2 (germline): DFQATT, SNEGSKA (reference sequence). CDR3 sequence: CSASHRGRRIGSMKETQFF. The CDR3, as DNA: TGCAGTGCTAGCCATCGCGGGAGGCGGATAGGGTCTATGAAAGAGACCCAGTTCTTC.

There are many counts of this clonotype. The chain carries TRBV7-3 and TRBJ2-1; D unresolved. Germline lookup yields CDR1 SGHTA and CDR2 FQGTGA. The CDR3 sequence is 13 residues long. Trimming shortened V by 0 bases and J by 7 bases, and 7 bases separated the two germline ends. As DNA, the CDR3 is TGTGCCAGCAGCTTAACGGCGGAGAATGAGCAGTTCTTC. Amino acids: CASSLTAENEQFF.

This clonotype was recorded many times. CDR3 protein: CASSTWTEHSYEQYF. CDR3 sequence (DNA): TGTGCCAGCAGCACTTGGACAGAACACTCCTACGAGCAGTACTTC. This sequence joins TRBV5-6 and TRBJ2-7; maybe TRBD1 (6 bases). Germline lookup yields CDR1 SGHDT and CDR2 YYEEEE. Trimming took off 4 bases at V and 0 bases at J, with 14 bases between the two ends. The CDR3 extends over 15 amino acids.

The chain joins TRBV7-6 to TRBJ2-6; TRBD1 or TRBD2 may be the D gene (6 bases each). The CDR3 runs to 20 residues. Germline-derived CDR1 and CDR2 are SGHVS and FNYEAQ. With 5 bases removed from V and 0 bases from J, the gap between germline ends came to 23 bases. The DNA for the CDR3 is TGTGCCAGCAGCGAGGAGGGGGGATATTTAGTGCCCTCTGGGGCCAACGTCCTGACTTTC. Translated: CASSEEGGYLVPSGANVLTF.

As to this clonotype: This may be a read error: a much more frequent sequence differs by one nucleotide. The rearrangement links TRBV7-6 to TRBJ2-1, with 10 bases matching TRBD2. CDR1 is SGHVS, CDR2 FNYEAQ, per germline. CDR3 length: 14 residues. Unmatched junction bases numbered 5, after V lost 2 bases and J lost 10 bases. CDR3 nucleotides: TGTGCCAGCAGCTTACCAGCGGGAGGGGGGGAGCAGTTCTTC. It translates to CASSLPAGGGEQFF.

The chain combines TRBV20-1 with TRBJ1-5; 7 nucleotides line up with TRBD1. J lost 9 bases, V lost 4 bases, and 12 bases had no gene match. Germline CDR1 DFQATT, CDR2 SNEGSKA (reference sequence). This CDR3 region has 14 residues. Written as DNA, the CDR3 is TGCAGTGCTATAAGGGGACAGCGTCGGCGGCCCCAGCATTTT. Its protein is CSAIRGQRRRPQHF.

This clonotype was recorded at least ten times. The chain couples TRBV12-3 or TRBV12-4 to TRBJ2-6; D call uncertain. V was trimmed by 0 bases and J by 4 bases, leaving 4 bases between them. CDR3 length equals 14 residues. The CDR3 DNA reads TGTGCCAGCAGTTTAGCGGAAGGGGCCAACGTCCTGACTTTC. The encoded protein is CASSLAEGANVLTF.

V usage is TRBV7-9 and J usage is TRBJ1-2; no reliable D call. CDR3 length: 13 amino acids. Trimming cost V 5 bases and J 3 bases, with 10 bases left between them. Germline values: CDR1 SEHNR, CDR2 FQNEAQ (reference sequence). The CDR3: CASSVGGYYGYTF. Written as DNA, the CDR3 is TGTGCCAGCAGCGTAGGCGGATACTATGGCTACACCTTC.

Many counts were recorded for this clonotype. The V call is TRBV6-1, the J call TRBJ1-1; D is ambiguous. Trimming took 1 base from V and 0 from J, leaving 6 bases between them. The CDR3 has 14 residues. Germline CDR1 and CDR2: MNHNS and SASEGT. The CDR3 DNA reads as TGTGCCAGCAGTGAAGGGCATTTGAACACTGAAGCTTTCTTT. Its protein is CASSEGHLNTEAFF.

This clonotype occurred many times. V is TRBV14 and J is TRBJ2-7, with 8 positions matching TRBD1. Germline V gene data show CDR1 as SGHDN and CDR2 as FVKESK. This CDR3 contains 15 residues. V lost 4 bases to trimming and J lost 3 bases; unmatched junction nucleotides: 8. The CDR3 region is CASSRGQGGIYEQYF. The CDR3 DNA follows: TGTGCCAGCAGCCGCGGACAGGGTGGAATCTACGAGCAGTACTTC.

This clonotype was seen repeatedly, ten times or more. This chain links TRBV9 with TRBJ1-1; D is perhaps TRBD1 (5 bases). Trimming left V 0 bases short and J 5 bases short, with 14 bases between. The germline gives CDR1 SGDLS, CDR2 YYNGEE. The CDR3 has 15 amino acids. The CDR3 reads CASSVAAGLGTEAFF. CDR3 nucleotide sequence: TGTGCCAGCAGCGTAGCCGCAGGGTTAGGGACTGAAGCTTTCTTT. Filled out from reference TRBV9 and TRBJ1-1, the complete variable domain reads DSGVTQTPKHLITATGQRVTLRCSPRSGDLSVYWYQQSLDQGLQFLIQYYNGEERAKGNILERFSAQQFPDLHSELNLSSLELGDSALYFCASSVAAGLGTEAFFGQGTRLTVV.

This clonotype was detected many times. The chain carries TRBV20-1 and TRBJ2-3; 9 nucleotides match TRBD2. The CDR3 spans 15 residues. Germline V gene data show CDR1 as DFQATT and CDR2 as SNEGSKA (reference sequence). With V trimmed by 1 base and J by 6 bases, 8 bases remained unmatched. The CDR3 nucleotides are TGCAGTGCTAGAGGGCCAGCGGGAGGAACCGATACGCAGTATTTT. Its protein is CSARGPAGGTDTQYF.

This clonotype occurred a few times. The genes are TRBV4-1 and TRBJ2-7, with D possibly matching TRBD1 (6 bases). V was shortened by 1 base and J by 6 bases, with 16 bases between the two germline ends. The CDR3 length is 15 residues. Germline CDR1 MGHRA, CDR2 YSYEKL. CDR3 loop: CASSQGEGGDREQYF. The CDR3 nucleotides read TGCGCCAGCAGCCAAGGCGAAGGGGGAGACCGCGAGCAGTACTTC.

This clonotype was recorded at least ten times. The chain recombines TRBV3-1 with TRBJ2-1, with a weak D call TRBD2 (5 bases). Trimming left V 4 bases short and J 4 bases short, with 20 bases between. The CDR3 is made up of 17 amino acids. The germline V gene encodes CDR1 LGHDT and CDR2 YNNKEL (reference sequence). The CDR3 reads CASSLRLTTDFYNEQFF. As DNA, the CDR3 is TGTGCCAGCAGCCTAAGATTGACTACAGATTTTTACAATGAGCAGTTCTTC.

The V gene is TRBV29-1, the J gene TRBJ2-1; 8 bases agree with TRBD1. Germline assignment: CDR1 SQVTM and CDR2 ANQGSEA. The CDR3 is made up of 16 amino acids. V was clipped by 4 bases and J by 0 bases; unmatched bases: 8. CDR3 DNA: TGCAGCGTTGGGGGGCAGGGGGCCGACTCCTACAATGAGCAGTTCTTC. This codes for CSVGGQGADSYNEQFF.

The rearrangement links TRBV20-1 to TRBJ2-5; 10 bases are shared with TRBD2. The CDR3 has 14 amino acids. Trimming cost V 4 bases and J 4 bases; bases outside gene matches: 6. Looked up from germline, CDR1 is DFQATT and CDR2 is SNEGSKA (reference sequence). CDR3 DNA: TGCAGTGCTAATCTAGCGGGAGTCGGAGAGACCCAGTACTTC. Its protein product is CSANLAGVGETQYF.

There are many counts of this clonotype. The genes are TRBV6-1 and TRBJ2-3; the D gene is possibly TRBD1 (5 bases). Between the trimmed V and J ends, which lost 5 bases and 2 bases, there was a span of 14 bases. From germline, CDR1 is MNHNS and CDR2 SASEGT. The CDR3 sequence is 15 residues long. Here the CDR3 DNA reads TGTGCCAGCAGTAATAACAGGATACTCACAGATACGCAGTATTTT. Amino acid sequence: CASSNNRILTDTQYF.

This clonotype showed up many times. In DNA form, the CDR3 reads TGTGCCAGCAGTTATGGGGGTGCGGCAGATACGCAGTATTTT. Its translation is CASSYGGAADTQYF. The rearrangement links TRBV6-2 or TRBV6-3 to TRBJ2-3; TRBD1 or TRBD2 may be the D gene (5 bases each). The CDR3 extends over 14 amino acids. Looked up from germline, CDR1 is MNHEY and CDR2 is SVGEGT. V dropped 3 bases and J dropped 4 bases, with 11 bases sitting between them.

This CDR3 is CASSPTTGSGANVLTF. The CDR3 coding sequence is TGTGCCAGCTCACCCACCACAGGCTCTGGGGCCAACGTCCTGACTTTC. The chain employs TRBV18 and TRBJ2-6; the D gene is possibly TRBD1 (5 bases). Germline lookup yields CDR1 KGHSH and CDR2 LQKENI. The CDR3 length is 16 residues. V was shortened by 3 bases and J by 0 bases, with 9 bases between the two germline ends.

The CDR3 sequence is CASSEAVRTVNTEAFF. The DNA for the CDR3 is TGCGCCAGCAGCGAGGCGGTGAGGACTGTCAACACTGAAGCTTTCTTT. This chain links TRBV5-1 with TRBJ1-1; D gene unclear. The CDR3 is made up of 16 amino acids. V was shortened by 4 bases and J by 2 bases, with 18 bases between the two germline ends. CDR1 is SGHRS and CDR2 is YFSETQ in the germline V gene.

The CDR3 region has the DNA TGTGCCAGCAGCCACCGCGGGACCACCAGAAGCGACGAGCAGTACTTC. Its translation: CASSHRGTTRSDEQYF. The chain employs TRBV4-2 and TRBJ2-7; D may be TRBD2 (6 bases). V shed 3 bases and J shed 5 bases, with 20 bases lying between them. Germline V gene lookup returns CDR1 LGHNA and CDR2 YNFKEQ. CDR3 size: 16 residues.

V and J are TRBV6-2 or TRBV6-3 and TRBJ2-2, with 11 bases aligning to TRBD2. V gave up 6 bases and J gave up 3 bases; unmatched junction bases: 9. Germline CDR1 reads MNHEY; CDR2 reads SVGEGT. The CDR3 is made up of 17 amino acids. The CDR3 sequence is CASSQMGLADYTGELFF. The CDR3 DNA is TGTGCCAGCAGCCAAATGGGACTAGCGGATTACACCGGGGAGCTGTTTTTT.

This clonotype has only a few counts. The J gene is TRBJ2-7, the V gene TRBV12-3 or TRBV12-4, with 8 positions matching TRBD1. Unmatched junction bases numbered 6, after V lost 7 bases and J lost 7 bases. This CDR3 has 12 amino acids. CDR3 residues: CASNTGGIEQYF. The CDR3 DNA reads TGTGCCAGCAACACAGGGGGGATTGAGCAGTACTTC.

This clonotype was counted between two and nine times. This chain joins TRBV30 and TRBJ1-2; the D is unclear. V was trimmed by 3 bases and J by 7 bases, leaving 18 bases between them. In germline, CDR1 is GTSNPN, CDR2 SVGIG (reference sequence). CDR3 length equals 14 residues. In DNA form, the CDR3 reads TGTGCCTGGAGCGCAAGGGCGACCTCCTCTGGCTACACCTTC. This gives the protein CAWSARATSSGYTF.

This clonotype came up many times. This rearrangement joins TRBV20-1 to TRBJ2-5; 10 bases map to TRBD1. With 5 bases clipped from V and 7 bases from J, the junction kept 13 bases outside the gene matches. The CDR3 is made up of 15 amino acids. Germline-derived CDR1 and CDR2 are DFQATT and SNEGSKA (reference sequence). CDR3 coding DNA: TGCAGTGCTTTCGGTGGGACAGGGGCCGGTGGGACCCAGTACTTC. This sequence encodes CSAFGGTGAGGTQYF.

This clonotype came up many times. This chain connects TRBV28 to TRBJ2-1; 8 bases match TRBD2. CDR3 length equals 14 residues. Germline V gene lookup returns CDR1 MDHEN and CDR2 SYDVKM. V shed 7 bases, J shed 4 bases, and the junction held 6 bases outside the gene matches. CDR3 amino acids: CASKSGSFYNEQFF. DNA for the CDR3: TGTGCCAGCAAAAGCGGGAGCTTTTACAATGAGCAGTTCTTC.